The clone carrying this T cell receptor beta chain was recorded only once. Its antigen is unidentified. The CDR3 totals 12 residues. The V gene lost 4 bases and the J gene lost 7 bases, with 8 bases spanning the gap. Germline CDR1 reads MNHEY; CDR2 reads SMNVEV (reference sequence). These data come from a study of stem cell transplantation in POMP-related autoinflammatory disease. As for the study in general: The study hypothesized thymoproteasome defects skew the TRB repertoire via impaired CD8+ selection. Study-wide results and caveats: PRAID patients trended toward lower TRB diversity and higher clonality in all analyzed T-cell subsets. Patients with PRAID showed a restricted number of unique TRB V-J gene pairings.

Repertoires were generated with immunoSEQ multiplex PCR, while TCRdb's copy carries only in-frame clones and drops some. The sample includes about 8,600 clones, 88% of them seen just once. PRAID combined immunodeficiency and autoinflammation. Sequenced material: CD8+ T cells from PBMCs, taken after stem cell transplantation. The TCR comes from a human patient with POMP-related autoinflammation and immune dysregulation (PRAID). T cells may partly derive from the graft donor. V is TRBV27 and J is TRBJ2-1; possible D gene TRBD2, 5 bases. The CDR3 DNA follows: TGTGCCAGCAGTTATGGCGGGAATGAGCAGTTCTTC. This sequence encodes CASSYGGNEQFF.